What follows are 32 T cell receptor beta chains derived from one specimen sequenced in a study of cytomegalovirus exposure and HLA in healthy donors. The PCR ran on 60 Vbeta and 13 Jbeta primers. Only in-frame clones appear in the TCRdb table, and some are missing; sequencing was by immunoSEQ multiplex PCR. The sample gives 100,000 to 140,000 clones, approximately 81% of which show up once; 2% to 2.5% is in the top ten. The sample taken for sequencing was PBMCs. Receptors were obtained from a man aged 25 to 45 in good health and CMV-seronegative.

The chain couples TRBV6-1 to TRBJ1-2; 7 bases are a match to TRBD1. The CDR3 is made up of 15 amino acids. Germline V gives CDR1 MNHNS, CDR2 SASEGT. Trimming took 1 base from V and 3 from J; bases not matched to a gene: 5. DNA of the CDR3: TGTGCCAGCAGTGAAGGTGCGACAGGGCACTATGGCTACACCTTC. Translated, it gives CASSEGATGHYGYTF.

V is TRBV9 and J is TRBJ2-5; 10 bases agree with TRBD2. Germline CDR1 reads SGDLS; CDR2 reads YYNGEE. Germline trimming cut 4 bases from V and 4 bases from J; bases unmatched to any gene: 10. There are 16 residues in the CDR3. CDR3 in DNA: TGTGCCAGCAGCCCGCAGCGGGAGGGCCTGGGAGAGACCCAGTACTTC. Its translation: CASSPQREGLGETQYF.

The chain has TRBV13 and TRBJ2-1, with D tentatively TRBD2 (6 bases). Germline CDR1 reads PRHDT; CDR2 reads FYEKMQ (reference sequence). The CDR3 covers 12 residues. Trimming took 8 bases from V and 9 from J, leaving 14 bases between them. CDR3 in DNA: TGTGCCAGCCGCGGGAAGCCGGGTGAGCAGTTCTTC. It specifies CASRGKPGEQFF. The whole variable domain, remainder taken from reference TRBV13 and TRBJ2-1, is AAGVIQSPRHLIKEKRETATLKCYPIPRHDTVYWYQQGPGQDPQFLISFYEKMQSDKGSIPDRFSAQQFSDYHSELNMSSLELGDSALYFCASRGKPGEQFFGPGTRLTVL.

This chain connects TRBV14 to TRBJ2-5, with D possibly TRBD1 on 7 matching bases. V was pared by 3 bases and J by 5 bases, with 16 bases between. The CDR3 consists of 15 residues. The germline CDR1 and CDR2 sequences are SGHDN and FVKESK. In DNA, the CDR3 is TGTGCCAGCAGCCATCCGACAGGGACTCTTGAGACCCAGTACTTC. Protein: CASSHPTGTLETQYF.

The chain combines TRBV27 with TRBJ1-1; D not resolved. This CDR3 has 13 amino acids. Germline V CDR1 and CDR2: MNHEY, SMNVEV (reference sequence). Trimming shortened V by 0 bases and J by 1 base, and 3 bases separated the two germline ends. The CDR3 spells CASSLSANTEAFF. The CDR3 DNA reads as TGTGCCAGCAGTTTATCGGCGAACACTGAAGCTTTCTTT.

The chain couples TRBV6-5 to TRBJ2-1, with 9 bases aligning to TRBD2. The J segment lost 7 bases and the V segment lost 7 bases, leaving 2 bases of the junction unmatched. CDR3 length: 12 amino acids. The germline V gene encodes CDR1 MNHEY and CDR2 SVGAGI. CDR3 bases: TGTGCCAGCAAAGGACTAGCGAATGAGCAGTTCTTC. Residues: CASKGLANEQFF.

The chain has TRBV2 and TRBJ2-7; 10 bases match TRBD2. Germline V gene data show CDR1 as SNHLY and CDR2 as FYNNEI. The CDR3 is 15 residues long. V shed 1 base, J shed 2 bases, and the junction held 2 bases outside the gene matches. This chain's CDR3 is CASSEELAGAYEQYF. CDR3 sequence (DNA): TGTGCCAGCAGTGAAGAGCTAGCGGGGGCCTACGAGCAGTACTTC. The full variable domain, completed using reference TRBV2 and TRBJ2-7, is EPEVTQTPSHQVTQMGQEVILRCVPISNHLYFYWYRQILGQKVEFLVSFYNNEISEKSEIFDDQFSVERPDGSNFTLKIRSTKLEDSAMYFCASSEELAGAYEQYFGPGTRLTVT.

The chain uses TRBV7-3 and TRBJ2-3, with D possibly TRBD2 on 5 matching bases. Germline-derived CDR1 and CDR2 are SGHTA and FQGTGA. Trimming left V 3 bases short and J 6 bases short, with 10 bases between. This CDR3 region has 13 residues. The CDR3 loop reads CASSLRAQDTQYF. The DNA of the CDR3 is TGTGCCAGCAGCTTGCGGGCCCAGGATACGCAGTATTTT. Complete variable domain (other parts from reference TRBV7-3 and TRBJ2-3): GAGVSQTPSNKVTEKGKYVELRCDPISGHTALYWYRQSLGQGPEFLIYFQGTGAADDSGLPNDRFFAVRPEGSVSTLKIQRTERGDSAVYLCASSLRAQDTQYFGPGTRLTVL.

This sequence joins TRBV20-1 and TRBJ2-1; D is unresolved. The CDR3 runs 11 residues. Trimming left V 0 bases short and J 9 bases short, with 6 bases between. Germline V gives CDR1 DFQATT, CDR2 SNEGSKA (reference sequence). The CDR3 DNA reads as TGCAGTGCTAGAGATGTAATTGAGCAGTTCTTC. Translation: CSARDVIEQFF.

The chain joins TRBV7-2 to TRBJ2-2; the D gene is possibly TRBD2 (5 bases). The CDR3 length is 16 residues. CDR1 SGHTA and CDR2 FQGNSA come from the germline V gene. The V and J ends lost 1 base and 6 bases respectively, with 15 bases between them. Here the CDR3 reads CASSLGGGRGAGELFF. The CDR3 nucleotides read TGTGCCAGCAGCTTAGGAGGAGGCCGTGGGGCCGGGGAGCTGTTTTTT.

This rearrangement joins TRBV11-2 to TRBJ2-7; the D gene is possibly TRBD2 (5 bases). V was pared by 4 bases and J by 6 bases, with 13 bases between. Germline CDR1 SGHAT, CDR2 FQNNGV. The CDR3 spans 13 residues. CDR3 region: CASSSPAAGEQYF. CDR3 coding DNA: TGTGCCAGCAGCTCCCCAGCGGCGGGCGAGCAGTACTTC.

V and J are TRBV11-2 and TRBJ2-3; 7 positions match TRBD2. Germline V gene lookup returns CDR1 SGHAT and CDR2 FQNNGV. V shed 8 bases, J shed 5 bases, and the junction held 4 bases outside the gene matches. The CDR3 has 12 residues. CDR3 region: CASGGSGDTQYF. In DNA form, the CDR3 reads TGTGCCAGCGGCGGGAGCGGAGATACGCAGTATTTT.

The rearrangement uses TRBV9 and TRBJ2-1, with D tentatively TRBD2 (6 bases). Trimming cost V 2 bases and J 7 bases, with 13 bases left between them. The germline CDR1 and CDR2 sequences are SGDLS and YYNGEE. This CDR3 contains 14 residues. The CDR3 DNA follows: TGTGCCAGCAGCGTTAGTAGCGGACAAAATGAGCAGTTCTTC. It translates to CASSVSSGQNEQFF.

V and J are TRBV5-1 and TRBJ2-7; 7 bases are shared with TRBD1. The CDR3 consists of 13 residues. Germline values: CDR1 SGHRS, CDR2 YFSETQ. V shed 3 bases and J 6 bases; nucleotides not matched to a gene: 6. The CDR3: CASSSGQWGEQYF. DNA of the CDR3: TGCGCCAGCAGCTCGGGACAGTGGGGCGAGCAGTACTTC.

V usage is TRBV28 and J usage is TRBJ2-2; TRBD2 matches at 9 bases. This CDR3 contains 16 residues. Germline lookup yields CDR1 MDHEN and CDR2 SYDVKM. With V trimmed by 3 bases and J by 6 bases, 8 bases remained unmatched. The CDR3 protein is CASSFLAGLRAGELFF. CDR3 DNA: TGTGCCAGCAGTTTCCTAGCGGGACTGAGGGCCGGGGAGCTGTTTTTT. Full variable domain (missing parts from reference TRBV28 and TRBJ2-2): DVKVTQSSRYLVKRTGEKVFLECVQDMDHENMFWYRQDPGLGLRLIYFSYDVKMKEKGDIPEGYSVSREKKERFSLILESASTNQTSMYLCASSFLAGLRAGELFFGEGSRLTVL.

A single count supports this clone. The J gene is TRBJ1-6, the V gene TRBV4-1, with 8 bases lining up with TRBD1. Germline V lookup: CDR1 MGHRA, CDR2 YSYEKL. Trimming cost V 2 bases and J 6 bases; bases outside gene matches: 3. The CDR3 sequence is 15 residues long. CDR3 coding DNA: TGCGCCAGCAGCCAACAGGGGGCAGGTAATTCACCCCTCCACTTT. Its protein product is CASSQQGAGNSPLHF.

The rearrangement links TRBV6-5 to TRBJ1-2; D gene ambiguous. There are 15 residues in the CDR3. Trimming stripped 0 bases from V and 1 base from J, with 9 bases between. In germline, CDR1 is MNHEY, CDR2 SVGAGI. The CDR3 coding sequence is TGTGCCAGCAGTTACTCGAGTGTCAATAACTATGGCTACACCTTC. Protein sequence: CASSYSSVNNYGYTF.

The V call is TRBV6-1, the J call TRBJ2-1; D gene uncertain. Germline V lookup: CDR1 MNHNS, CDR2 SASEGT. The V gene lost 7 bases and the J gene lost 0 bases, with 10 bases spanning the gap. The CDR3 contains 14 residues. CDR3 residues: CASIAASSYNEQFF. Here the CDR3 DNA reads TGTGCCAGCATAGCAGCCAGCTCCTACAATGAGCAGTTCTTC.

The chain uses TRBV2 and TRBJ2-1; D may be TRBD1 (6 bases). This CDR3 has 14 residues. Trimming removed 6 bases from V and 4 bases from J, with 13 bases in between. Germline V lookup: CDR1 SNHLY, CDR2 FYNNEI. The CDR3 loop is CASSQGTSYNEQFF. The CDR3 coding sequence is TGTGCCAGCAGCCAAGGGACATCGTACAATGAGCAGTTCTTC.

The V call is TRBV19, the J call TRBJ1-5, with a weak D call TRBD1 (6 bases). Trimming pared 6 bases from V and 6 bases from J, leaving 18 bases between. This CDR3 region has 15 residues. Looked up from germline, CDR1 is LNHDA and CDR2 is SQIVND (reference sequence). CDR3 bases: TGTGCCAGTAGCACGGGACAATCCGTACTTCAGCCCCAGCATTTT. This sequence encodes CASSTGQSVLQPQHF.

CDR3 coding DNA: TGTGCCAGTAGTATAGGGGGAGGAAAACTGTTTTTT. The encoded protein is CASSIGGGKLFF. V and J are TRBV19 and TRBJ1-4; D gene ambiguous. V was cut by 1 base and J by 10 bases, with 7 bases left in between. Germline V lookup: CDR1 LNHDA, CDR2 SQIVND (reference sequence). CDR3 length: 12 amino acids.

The chain employs TRBV18 and TRBJ1-1; D remains ambiguous. Germline-derived CDR1 and CDR2 are KGHSH and LQKENI. The V gene lost 3 bases and the J gene lost 6 bases, with 17 bases spanning the gap. The CDR3 has 15 amino acids. The DNA for the CDR3 is TGTGCCAGCTCACCGCTCGAAAACCGGGGTCCTGAAGCTTTCTTT. Its protein product is CASSPLENRGPEAFF. Together with reference TRBV18 and TRBJ1-1, the CDR3 gives the full variable domain: NAGVMQNPRHLVRRRGQEARLRCSPMKGHSHVYWYRQLPEEGLKFMVYLQKENIIDESGMPKERFSAEFPKEGPSILRIQQVVRGDSAAYFCASSPLENRGPEAFFGQGTRLTVV.

The V and J genes are TRBV27 and TRBJ2-7; 7 bases are a match to TRBD2. The junction had 4 bases not matched to a gene; V was cut back by 5 bases and J by 3 bases. The CDR3 loop spans 13 amino acids. Germline CDR1 is MNHEY and CDR2 is SMNVEV (reference sequence). This CDR3 is CASSPSSGYEQYF. The CDR3 bases are TGTGCCAGCAGTCCGTCTAGCGGCTACGAGCAGTACTTC.

The rearrangement uses TRBV5-1 and TRBJ2-7, with 8 positions matching TRBD1. Germline V gene lookup returns CDR1 SGHRS and CDR2 YFSETQ. V lost 6 bases and J lost 2; bases outside the gene matches: 4. This CDR3 region has 13 residues. The CDR3 region is CASKLTGAYEQYF. The DNA of the CDR3 is TGCGCCAGCAAACTGACAGGGGCCTACGAGCAGTACTTC.

The chain employs TRBV28 and TRBJ2-3, with TRBD2 matching over 7 bases. V was pared by 6 bases and J by 0 bases, with 6 bases of the junction left unmatched. The V gene's germline CDR1 is MDHEN and CDR2 SYDVKM. The CDR3 totals 15 residues. CDR3 region: CASSLGGVSTDTQYF. The CDR3 DNA is TGTGCCAGCAGCCTGGGGGGGGTTAGCACAGATACGCAGTATTTT. Using reference TRBV28 and TRBJ2-3 for the parts outside the CDR3, the full variable domain is DVKVTQSSRYLVKRTGEKVFLECVQDMDHENMFWYRQDPGLGLRLIYFSYDVKMKEKGDIPEGYSVSREKKERFSLILESASTNQTSMYLCASSLGGVSTDTQYFGPGTRLTVL.

The chain uses TRBV19 and TRBJ2-7, with D possibly TRBD1 on 5 matching bases. Germline V gene lookup returns CDR1 LNHDA and CDR2 SQIVND (reference sequence). V lost 4 bases and J lost 6, with 10 bases in between. The CDR3 runs to 12 residues. CDR3 sequence: CASSTRQSEQYF. CDR3 nucleotide sequence: TGTGCCAGTAGTACAAGACAGTCCGAGCAGTACTTC.

J is TRBJ2-7 and V is TRBV5-1, with 12 nucleotides matching TRBD1. The V gene's germline CDR1 is SGHRS and CDR2 YFSETQ. The J segment lost 4 bases and the V segment lost 5 bases, leaving 10 bases of the junction unmatched. CDR3 length: 16 residues. CDR3 sequence: CASSSSPGQGAYEQYF. The CDR3 coding sequence is TGCGCCAGCAGTTCTTCTCCGGGACAGGGGGCGTACGAGCAGTACTTC. The whole variable domain, filled in from reference TRBV5-1 and TRBJ2-7, reads KAGVTQTPRYLIKTRGQQVTLSCSPISGHRSVSWYQQTPGQGLQFLFEYFSETQRNKGNFPGRFSGRQFSNSRSEMNVSTLELGDSALYLCASSSSPGQGAYEQYFGPGTRLTVT.

The V call is TRBV5-1, the J call TRBJ1-2, with TRBD1 as a possible D gene (5 bases). The V gene's germline CDR1 is SGHRS and CDR2 YFSETQ. The V and J ends lost 1 base and 8 bases respectively, with 15 bases between them. The CDR3 extends over 14 amino acids. For the CDR3, the DNA is TGCGCCAGCAGCTTGAGGACACTCGAAGAGGGCTACACCTTC. It yields the protein CASSLRTLEEGYTF.

This clone appeared once. The chain links TRBV30 to TRBJ2-7, with 10 positions matching TRBD1. Germline assignment: CDR1 GTSNPN and CDR2 SVGIG (reference sequence). The junction had 8 bases not matched to a gene; V was cut back by 2 bases and J by 4 bases. The CDR3 is 15 amino acids. CDR3 sequence (DNA): TGTGCCTGGAGTTCGTGGACAGGGGGGAGGTACGAGCAGTACTTC. Translation gives CAWSSWTGGRYEQYF.

V is TRBV25-1 and J is TRBJ1-2, with D possibly TRBD1 on 6 matching bases. Germline CDR1 reads MGHDK; CDR2 reads SYGVNS. V was shortened by 7 bases and J by 8 bases, with 17 bases between the two germline ends. This CDR3 is 13 amino acids long. As DNA, the CDR3 is TGTGCCAGCACCGGAGGGGGGGCCCGGGGCTACACCTTC. This translates into CASTGGGARGYTF.

CDR3: CASSYSGGNTEAFF. The CDR3 DNA is TGTGCCAGCAGCTACTCGGGGGGGAACACTGAAGCTTTCTTT. The chain is built from TRBV25-1 and TRBJ1-1; D possibly corresponds to TRBD1 (5 bases). The ends were cut back, 6 bases at V and 1 base at J, with 12 bases in the middle. The CDR3 sequence is 14 residues long. From germline, CDR1 is MGHDK and CDR2 SYGVNS.

The V gene is TRBV6-6, the J gene TRBJ2-1, with D possibly being TRBD2 (5 bases). In germline, CDR1 is MNHNY, CDR2 SVGAGI (reference sequence). The CDR3 covers 12 residues. Trimming removed 5 bases at V and 10 bases at J, with 12 bases between. CDR3 nucleotide sequence: TGTGCCAGCAGTAATGGACTGCTAGAGCAGTTCTTC. Amino acids: CASSNGLLEQFF.